The present entry profiles one TCR beta chain with its context. Its matching antigen is unknown. 13 Jbeta primers and 60 Vbeta primers were used for the PCR. Clones were read by immunoSEQ multiplex PCR, and TCRdb kept only the in-frame ones, dropping some. The table lists 50,000 to 65,000 clones, about 81% of them singletons, with around 54% in the top ten. This CDR3 has 18 amino acids. V dropped 11 bases and J dropped 0 bases, with 25 bases sitting between them. Germline-derived CDR1 and CDR2 are LNHDA and SQIVND (reference sequence). The data originate from a study of cytomegalovirus exposure and HLA in healthy donors. Looking at the study overall: The study's early data release held 75 million to 95 million unique TCRs from HLA-typed donors.

Donors counted as nominally healthy when sampled, yet unrecorded immune exposures were likely. Study-wide results and caveats: TCR beta chain V- and J-gene trimming was linked, in a later analysis, to a missense variant in DCLRE1C.

The rearrangement uses TRBV19 and TRBJ2-2, with D unclear. The sequence was collected from a man aged 50-59 years in good health and CMV-seropositive. The sample taken for sequencing was PBMCs. In nucleotides, the CDR3 is TGTGCCTCAACTCAGAACCGGCAGGCTACTTCGAACACCGGGGAGCTGTTTTTT. This gives the protein CASTQNRQATSNTGELFF.